A selection of T cell receptor beta chains follows, all from one sample in a study of blood T cell repertoires in COVID-19. Using immunoSEQ multiplex PCR, the repertoire was profiled, and TCRdb retains in-frame clones only, with some absent. The data show approximately 190,000 clones, about 88% seen once. The sequencing sample was made of PBMCs or T cells enriched from blood (not recorded which). The receptors here all came from a woman between 40 and 55 years old in a cohort exposed to, infected with or recovered from COVID-19 (not recorded which). CDR3s include the opening cysteine and the closing phenylalanine or tryptophan. Each record gives: J gene, D gene, clone size, V gene, CDR3 protein, CDR3 DNA. D genes are given only for firm matches. Clone size is given for some rows only: seen once, a few or many times, or a class if the clone is expanded.

TRBJ1-5 | - | - | TRBV7-8 | CASSLGRAGNQPQHF | TGTGCCAGCAGCTTAGGCAGGGCGGGGAATCAGCCCCAGCATTTT
TRBJ2-2 | - | - | TRBV7-6 | CASSLALAYTGELFF | TGTGCCAGCAGCTTAGCCCTAGCCTACACCGGGGAGCTGTTTTTT
TRBJ2-5 | - | - | TRBV11-3 | CASSSREYQETQYF | TGTGCCAGCAGCTCCCGGGAGTACCAAGAGACCCAGTACTTC
TRBJ1-2 | - | - | TRBV14 | CASSQDVDSYGYTF | TGTGCCAGCAGCCAAGATGTCGACAGCTATGGCTACACCTTC
TRBJ1-1 | - | many | TRBV6-4 | CASSASPGNTEAFF | TGTGCCAGCAGCGCTTCGCCAGGGAACACTGAAGCTTTCTTT
TRBJ1-1 | - | - | TRBV6-5 | CASAPLYRGNTEAFF | TGTGCCAGCGCCCCCTTGTACCGGGGGAACACTGAAGCTTTCTTT
TRBJ1-5 | - | - | TRBV6-2/TRBV6-3 | CASSWETGQPQHF | TGTGCCAGCAGTTGGGAGACGGGTCAGCCCCAGCATTTT
TRBJ2-5 | - | - | TRBV5-6 | CASSISGLAQETQYF | TGTGCCAGCAGCATATCTGGCCTAGCTCAAGAGACCCAGTACTTC
TRBJ1-5 | TRBD1 | - | TRBV10-2 | CASRRTGAPQPQHF | TGCGCCAGCAGGAGGACAGGAGCGCCTCAGCCCCAGCATTTT
TRBJ2-5 | TRBD1 | once | TRBV5-1 | CASSWDREAETQYF | TGCGCCAGCAGTTGGGACAGGGAGGCGGAGACCCAGTACTTC
TRBJ2-7 | TRBD1 | - | TRBV15 | CATSRTGTGTYEQYF | TGTGCCACCAGCCGAACCGGGACAGGGACCTACGAGCAGTACTTC
TRBJ1-1 | TRBD1 | - | TRBV25-1 | CASSGGRRDRGHTEAFF | TGTGCCAGCAGTGGGGGACGCCGGGACAGGGGGCACACTGAAGCTTTCTTT
TRBJ1-1 | - | - | TRBV3-1/TRBV3-2 | CASSHGNTEAFF | TGTGCCAGCAGCCACGGGAACACTGAAGCTTTCTTT
TRBJ1-1 | - | once | TRBV11-2 | CASSSRNTEAFF | TGTGCCAGCAGCTCCCGGAACACTGAAGCTTTCTTT
TRBJ1-6 | - | - | TRBV27 | CASRVYNSPLHF | TGTGCCAGTCGGGTCTATAATTCACCCCTCCACTTT
TRBJ2-7 | TRBD1 | - | TRBV27 | CASSGTGQTYEQYF | TGTGCCAGCAGTGGAACGGGACAGACCTACGAGCAGTACTTC
TRBJ2-3 | TRBD1 | once | TRBV28 | CASSKDRMGGGQQYF | TGTGCCAGCAGTAAGGACAGGATGGGTGGAGGCCAGCAGTATTTT
TRBJ2-1 | - | - | TRBV5-6 | CASSLGQTSSYNEQFF | TGTGCCAGCAGCTTGGGACAGACGAGCTCCTACAATGAGCAGTTCTTC
TRBJ2-7 | TRBD1 | - | TRBV7-9 | CASSLASTGETYEQYF | TGTGCCAGCAGCTTAGCGTCTACAGGGGAAACCTACGAGCAGTACTTC
TRBJ1-2 | TRBD1 | - | TRBV6-5 | CASRPQTGINYGYTF | TGTGCCAGCCGGCCACAGACAGGGATTAACTATGGCTACACCTTC
TRBJ1-1 | - | - | TRBV5-1 | CASSPRGMNTEAFF | TGCGCCAGCAGCCCGCGGGGGATGAACACTGAAGCTTTCTTT
TRBJ1-1 | TRBD1 | - | TRBV7-2 | CASSTYDRGNTEAFF | TGTGCCAGCAGCACCTATGACAGGGGGAACACTGAAGCTTTCTTT
TRBJ1-1 | TRBD1 | - | TRBV7-9 | CASSPGTGRGYTEAFF | TGTGCCAGCAGCCCCGGGACAGGGAGGGGATACACTGAAGCTTTCTTT